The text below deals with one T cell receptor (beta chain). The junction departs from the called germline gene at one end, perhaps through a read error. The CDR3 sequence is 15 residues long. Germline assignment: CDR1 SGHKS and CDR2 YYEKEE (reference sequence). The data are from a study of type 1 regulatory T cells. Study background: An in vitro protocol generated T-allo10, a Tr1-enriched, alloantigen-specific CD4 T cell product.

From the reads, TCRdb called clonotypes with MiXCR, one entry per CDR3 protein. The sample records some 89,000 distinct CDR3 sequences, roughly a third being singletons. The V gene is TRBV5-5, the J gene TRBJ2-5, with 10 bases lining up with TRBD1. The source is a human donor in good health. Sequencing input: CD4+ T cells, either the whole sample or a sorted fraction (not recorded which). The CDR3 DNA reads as TGTGCCAGCAGCTTGGCCCTGGACAGGGGGGAGACCCAGTATTTC. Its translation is CASSLALDRGETQYF.